The 12 T cell receptor beta chains reported below all come from one sample, sequenced in a study of PD-1 blockade in classical Hodgkin lymphoma. The time point here: cycle 4 day 1 (C4D1), after five to seven weeks of nivolumab. Each patient's relapse followed autologous stem cell transplantation, and brentuximab vedotin exposure varied. The repertoire was sequenced with immunoSEQ multiplex PCR; TCRdb's copy has only in-frame clones and lacks some. Of some 95,000 clones in the sample, just over 90% were seen once. The sequencing here drew on peripheral blood mononuclear cells (PBMCs), taken before the fourth cycle of nivolumab. The origin of the receptors is a human donor with classical Hodgkin lymphoma.

The chain has TRBV18 and TRBJ1-3, with D unresolved. The CDR3 consists of 19 residues. Trimming cost V 1 base and J 1 base, with 20 bases left between them. The V gene's germline CDR1 is KGHSH and CDR2 LQKENI. The CDR3 is CASSPRVTAGQISGNTIYF. CDR3 DNA: TGTGCCAGCTCACCACGGGTTACGGCAGGCCAAATTTCTGGAAACACCATATATTTT.

This chain links TRBV7-6 with TRBJ2-1, with TRBD2 identical over 8 bases. Per germline, CDR1 SGHVS and CDR2 FNYEAQ. J was trimmed by 4 bases and V by 5 bases; bases with no gene match: 13. The CDR3 spans 17 residues. The CDR3 region has the DNA TGTGCCAGCAGCCCATTCCGAGGAGCGGGGGTATACAATGAGCAGTTCTTC. The encoded protein is CASSPFRGAGVYNEQFF.

The genes are TRBV28 and TRBJ1-2; D uncertain. Germline V gives CDR1 MDHEN, CDR2 SYDVKM. The CDR3 has 15 amino acids. V was shortened by 2 bases and J by 1 base, with 11 bases between the two germline ends. The CDR3 here is CASSLAGGSNYGYTF. CDR3 coding DNA: TGTGCCAGCAGTTTAGCCGGCGGGAGTAACTATGGCTACACCTTC.

The V gene is TRBV5-4, the J gene TRBJ1-1; tentatively, D is TRBD1 (5 bases). The V gene's germline CDR1 is SGHNT and CDR2 YYREEE (reference sequence). This CDR3 has 11 residues. Trimming took off 10 bases at V and 1 base at J, with 8 bases between the two ends. The CDR3 here is CAGGENTEAFF. CDR3 DNA: TGTGCCGGGGGGGAGAACACTGAAGCTTTCTTT.

This chain joins TRBV4-1 and TRBJ1-2; weak D call: TRBD1 (6 bases). Germline V gene lookup returns CDR1 MGHRA and CDR2 YSYEKL. This CDR3 has 16 residues. Trimming pared 4 bases from V and 8 bases from J, leaving 23 bases between. The CDR3 is CASSLELGAPPYGYTF. CDR3 nucleotides: TGCGCCAGCAGCCTCGAGTTGGGGGCCCCGCCTTACGGCTACACCTTC.

The chain links TRBV6-6 to TRBJ1-2; D unresolved. V lost 0 bases and J lost 1, with 6 bases in between. The CDR3 has 14 residues. The germline CDR1 and CDR2 sequences are MNHNY and SVGAGI (reference sequence). CDR3 coding DNA: TGTGCCAGCAGTTACTCAGTTAATAACTATGGCTACACCTTC. It yields the protein CASSYSVNNYGYTF.

This rearrangement joins TRBV28 to TRBJ2-7, with 7 bases aligning to TRBD2. The CDR3 is 12 amino acids. Losses at the gene ends were 6 bases for V and 4 bases for J; bases not matched to a gene: 3. From germline, CDR1 is MDHEN and CDR2 SYDVKM. The CDR3 here is CASRGDYYEQYF. In DNA form, the CDR3 reads TGTGCCAGCAGAGGGGACTATTACGAGCAGTACTTC.

This sequence joins TRBV15 and TRBJ2-5, with a possible D match to TRBD2 (7 bases). V lost 2 bases and J 1 base, leaving 11 bases between the germline ends. Germline CDR1 and CDR2: LNHNV and YYDKDF (reference sequence). The CDR3 is 15 amino acids. This CDR3 is CATSRPAGAQETQYF. The CDR3, as DNA: TGTGCCACCAGCAGACCCGCGGGGGCCCAAGAGACCCAGTACTTC.

For the CDR3, the DNA is TGTGCCAGCAGTGACGGAATTTTGGAGAGTGGGGGCTCCTACAATGAGCAGTTCTTC. Translating gives CASSDGILESGGSYNEQFF. The genes are TRBV6-4 and TRBJ2-1; D might be TRBD1 or TRBD2, each matching 5 bases. CDR1 and CDR2 from the germline V gene are MRHNA and SNTAGT. This CDR3 region has 19 residues. V dropped 2 bases and J dropped 0 bases, with 20 bases sitting between them.

V gene TRBV27 combines with J gene TRBJ1-2; D is unclear. The CDR3 is 16 amino acids. CDR1 is MNHEY, CDR2 SMNVEV, per germline (reference sequence). Deletions cut 0 bases from V and 4 bases from J, with 15 bases between. The CDR3 nucleotides are TGTGCCAGCAGTTTATCGGGAGCGGGAGTCGGCTATGGCTACACCTTC. It yields the protein CASSLSGAGVGYGYTF.

The chain recombines TRBV15 with TRBJ1-2; 7 bases align to TRBD1. This CDR3 spans 13 amino acids. V lost 4 bases, J lost 6 bases, and 5 bases stayed unmatched. Germline loops: CDR1 LNHNV, CDR2 YYDKDF (reference sequence). CDR3 amino acids: CATSMDRRNGYTF. The CDR3 DNA is TGTGCCACCAGCATGGACAGGCGGAATGGCTACACCTTC.

This chain connects TRBV19 to TRBJ2-2, with TRBD1 matching over 11 bases. V lost 6 bases to trimming and J lost 7 bases; unmatched junction nucleotides: 10. This CDR3 has 16 residues. Germline lookup yields CDR1 LNHDA and CDR2 SQIVND (reference sequence). The CDR3 DNA sequence: TGTGCCAGTAGGAATCTGGACAGGGGGCTGGTCGGGGAGCTGTTTTTT. Amino acid sequence: CASRNLDRGLVGELFF.